This is a list of T cell receptor beta chains from one sample in a study of cytomegalovirus exposure and HLA in healthy donors. Using immunoSEQ multiplex PCR, the repertoire was profiled, and TCRdb retains in-frame clones only, with some absent. Of over 140,000 clones in the sample, almost 85% were seen once. Specimen: PBMCs. The receptors originated from a man aged 25-40 years in good health and CMV-seropositive. CDR3s include the opening cysteine and the closing phenylalanine or tryptophan. A D gene is named only where the DNA matches it firmly. Expanded clones get a size class; other rows say once, few or many, or leave the size out.

v_gene	abundance	j_gene	d_gene	CDR3aa	CDR3nt
TRBV5-4	once	TRBJ2-3	TRBD2	CASTLYLAGGTDTQYF	TGTGCCAGCACCTTATATCTAGCGGGAGGAACTGATACGCAGTATTTT
TRBV28	.	TRBJ1-2	.	CASVWGTQGRGYTF	TGTGCCAGCGTCTGGGGAACTCAGGGCAGGGGCTACACCTTC
TRBV11-2	.	TRBJ2-7	TRBD2	CASSNLAGGPYEQYF	TGTGCCAGCAGCAACTTAGCGGGGGGGCCCTACGAGCAGTACTTC
TRBV5-1	once	TRBJ2-3	.	CASHRASLASDTQYF	TGCGCCAGCCACCGAGCTTCCCTAGCGTCGGATACGCAGTATTTT
TRBV5-8	.	TRBJ2-6	.	CASSLFTGPGANVLTF	TGTGCCAGCAGCTTGTTCACAGGACCGGGGGCCAACGTCCTGACTTTC
TRBV2	.	TRBJ2-7	.	CASSDLGFYEQYF	TGTGCCAGCAGTGACCTCGGGTTCTACGAGCAGTACTTC
TRBV5-1	once	TRBJ2-5	.	CASSLQPLGAETQYF	TGCGCCAGCAGCTTGCAACCCCTGGGGGCCGAGACCCAGTACTTC
TRBV2	.	TRBJ2-2	.	CASKGDGGGAGELFF	TGTGCCAGCAAGGGTGACGGGGGAGGCGCCGGGGAGCTGTTTTTT
TRBV5-1	.	TRBJ2-5	TRBD2	CASSHGLVGKQETQYF	TGCGCCAGCAGCCACGGACTAGTTGGTAAACAAGAGACCCAGTACTTC
TRBV5-1	.	TRBJ2-3	TRBD2	CASSEQGLAGRNTQYF	TGCGCCAGCAGCGAACAAGGACTAGCGGGACGAAATACGCAGTATTTT
TRBV7-8	.	TRBJ1-6	.	CASSLGGTPGGSPLHF	TGTGCCAGCAGCTTAGGGGGCACCCCAGGTGGTTCACCCCTCCACTTT
TRBV19	.	TRBJ1-1	TRBD1	CASSRRGPAEAFF	TGTGCCAGTAGTAGGAGGGGGCCGGCTGAAGCTTTCTTT
TRBV19	few	TRBJ1-5	.	CASSRQVNQPQHF	TGTGCCAGTAGCCGACAGGTGAATCAGCCCCAGCATTTT
TRBV7-2	.	TRBJ2-1	.	CASTLQGSEYNEQFF	TGTGCCAGCACCCTACAGGGTTCGGAATACAATGAGCAGTTCTTC
TRBV21-1	.	TRBJ2-3	.	CASSSDGRADTQYF	TGTGCCAGCAGCAGTGACGGGAGGGCAGATACGCAGTATTTT
TRBV7-9	.	TRBJ2-3	.	CASTPSGPDTQYF	TGTGCCAGCACCCCAAGCGGACCAGATACGCAGTATTTT
TRBV6-1	.	TRBJ2-3	.	CASNSGHPRTDTQYF	TGTGCCAGCAATTCGGGACACCCCCGCACAGATACGCAGTATTTT
TRBV6-4	.	TRBJ1-2	.	CASSQDSASYGYTF	TGTGCCAGCAGTCAAGACAGTGCCTCTTATGGCTACACCTTC
TRBV25-1	.	TRBJ2-7	.	CASSEGGTVYEQYF	TGTGCCAGCAGTGAAGGGGGGACAGTCTACGAGCAGTACTTC
TRBV30	.	TRBJ1-2	.	CAWSVPWYSSSNYGYTF	TGTGCCTGGAGTGTACCCTGGTACAGCTCCTCTAACTATGGCTACACCTTC
TRBV19	.	TRBJ2-7	TRBD2	CASSIIGGSSYEQYF	TGTGCCAGTAGTATAATTGGCGGGAGTTCGTACGAGCAGTACTTC
TRBV5-1	.	TRBJ1-2	TRBD1	CASSLVRQGSPSDF	TGCGCCAGCAGCTTGGTGAGACAGGGGAGCCCGTCAGACTTC
TRBV10-2	few	TRBJ1-1	TRBD1	CASRPGQGIEAFF	TGCGCCAGCAGACCGGGACAGGGGATTGAAGCTTTCTTT
TRBV2	.	TRBJ2-7	.	CASWALEEGEQYF	TGTGCCAGTTGGGCCCTTGAGGAGGGCGAGCAGTACTTC
TRBV4-1	.	TRBJ1-6	TRBD1	CASSQPPSGTGVTYNSPLHF	TGCGCCAGCAGCCAACCCCCTTCGGGGACAGGGGTAACCTATAATTCACCCCTCCACTTT
TRBV5-4	few	TRBJ2-1	.	CASSLGGAGGNEQFF	TGTGCCAGCAGCTTGGGAGGGGCCGGGGGCAATGAGCAGTTCTTC
TRBV7-9	.	TRBJ1-2	.	CASSPFRGVEGDGYTF	TGTGCCAGCAGCCCCTTTAGGGGAGTAGAGGGGGATGGCTACACCTTC
TRBV28	.	TRBJ2-1	.	CASLGKGWVEQFF	TGTGCCAGCCTAGGAAAGGGGTGGGTTGAGCAGTTCTTC
TRBV19	.	TRBJ1-1	TRBD1	CASKLEGTGGGEAFF	TGTGCCAGTAAGCTGGAAGGGACAGGGGGAGGTGAAGCTTTCTTT
TRBV5-5	few	TRBJ2-7	TRBD1	CASSPTGIYEQYF	TGTGCCAGCAGCCCGACAGGGATATACGAGCAGTACTTC
TRBV28	.	TRBJ2-1	TRBD1	CASSQIQGAREQFF	TGTGCCAGCAGCCAAATCCAGGGGGCACGTGAGCAGTTCTTC
TRBV9	.	TRBJ2-7	TRBD1	CASSRGTGGAYEQYF	TGTGCCAGCAGCAGGGGGACAGGGGGTGCATACGAGCAGTACTTC
TRBV6-5	.	TRBJ1-5	.	CASSTGPGQPQHF	TGTGCCAGCAGCACAGGGCCCGGGCAGCCCCAGCATTTT
TRBV7-9	.	TRBJ1-2	TRBD1	CASSLARTGVVEGYTF	TGTGCCAGCAGCTTAGCCCGGACAGGGGTAGTGGAAGGCTACACCTTC
TRBV4-1	few	TRBJ2-7	TRBD2	CASSQASGVSYEQYF	TGCGCCAGCAGCCAAGCCAGCGGGGTCTCCTACGAGCAGTACTTC
TRBV7-9	few	TRBJ1-1	TRBD1	CASSSHTGGSVDTEAFF	TGTGCCAGCAGCTCTCATACAGGGGGCAGCGTGGACACTGAAGCTTTCTTT
TRBV10-2	.	TRBJ1-1	.	CASLSVAGSTEAFF	TGCGCCAGCTTATCAGTAGCCGGGAGCACTGAAGCTTTCTTT
TRBV29-1	.	TRBJ2-3	.	CSTGRGRYTDTQYF	TGCAGCACCGGGAGAGGACGGTACACAGATACGCAGTATTTT
TRBV29-1	.	TRBJ1-2	TRBD1	CSVDGTGVSGYTF	TGCAGCGTTGACGGGACAGGGGTTAGTGGCTACACCTTC